The clone carrying this T cell receptor (beta chain) was observed a few times. This record belongs to a study of patients and donors after allogeneic stem cell transplantation. V was cut by 2 bases and J by 2 bases, with 11 bases left in between. CDR3 length equals 15 residues. Germline lookup yields CDR1 SGDLS and CDR2 YYNGEE. TCRdb redid the calling of the RT-PCR reads with MiXCR, one entry per CDR3 protein. The data hold more than 850,000 distinct CDR3 sequences, with over 15% observed a single time. This TCR came from a human donor who was either an allogeneic HSCT recipient or a stem cell or donor lymphocyte infusion donor (not recorded which). It is not recorded whose cells these are; they may come from a transplant donor. The sample comprised blood, either unsorted or a sorted T cell fraction (not recorded which). This chain connects TRBV9 to TRBJ2-1, with D uncertain. This chain's CDR3 is CASSVEGSPYNEQFF. The CDR3 DNA sequence: TGTGCCAGCAGCGTTGAAGGGTCTCCCTACAATGAGCAGTTCTTC.